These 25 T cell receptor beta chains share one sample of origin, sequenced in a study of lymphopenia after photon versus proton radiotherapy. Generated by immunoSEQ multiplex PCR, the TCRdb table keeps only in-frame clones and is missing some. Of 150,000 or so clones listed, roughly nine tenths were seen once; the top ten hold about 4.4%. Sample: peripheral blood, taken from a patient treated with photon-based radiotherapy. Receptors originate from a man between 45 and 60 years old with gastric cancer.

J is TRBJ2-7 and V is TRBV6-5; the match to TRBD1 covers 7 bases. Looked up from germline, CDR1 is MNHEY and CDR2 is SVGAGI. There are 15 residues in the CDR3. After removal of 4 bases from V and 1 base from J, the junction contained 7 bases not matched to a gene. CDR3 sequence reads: CASSSLTGSSYEQYF. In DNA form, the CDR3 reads TGTGCCAGCAGTTCCTTGACAGGGAGTTCCTACGAGCAGTACTTC.

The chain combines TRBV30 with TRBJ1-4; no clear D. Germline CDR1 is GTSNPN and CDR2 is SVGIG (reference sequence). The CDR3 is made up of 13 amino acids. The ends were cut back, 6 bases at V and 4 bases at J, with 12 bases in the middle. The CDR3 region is CACKAGYNEKLFF. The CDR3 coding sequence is TGTGCCTGCAAAGCGGGGTATAATGAAAAACTGTTTTTT.

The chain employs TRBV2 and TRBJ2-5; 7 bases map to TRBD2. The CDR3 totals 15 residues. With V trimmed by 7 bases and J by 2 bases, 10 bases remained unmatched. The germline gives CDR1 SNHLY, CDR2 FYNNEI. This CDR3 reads CASNPTSSIQETQYF. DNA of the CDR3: TGTGCCAGCAACCCGACTAGCTCGATTCAAGAGACCCAGTACTTC.

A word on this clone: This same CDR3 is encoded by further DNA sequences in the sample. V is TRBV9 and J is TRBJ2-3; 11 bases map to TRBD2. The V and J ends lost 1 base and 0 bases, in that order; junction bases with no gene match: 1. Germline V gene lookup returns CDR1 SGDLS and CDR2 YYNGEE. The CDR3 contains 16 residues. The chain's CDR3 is CASSVTSGRSTDTQYF. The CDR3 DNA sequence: TGTGCCAGCAGCGTAACTAGCGGGAGAAGCACAGATACGCAGTATTTT.

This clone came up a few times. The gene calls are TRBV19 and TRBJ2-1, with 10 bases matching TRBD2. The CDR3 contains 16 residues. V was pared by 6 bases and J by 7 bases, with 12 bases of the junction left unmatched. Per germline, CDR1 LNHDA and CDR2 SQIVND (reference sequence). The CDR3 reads CASRLEGLASRNEQFF. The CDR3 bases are TGTGCCAGTAGACTCGAGGGACTAGCGAGTCGAAATGAGCAGTTCTTC.

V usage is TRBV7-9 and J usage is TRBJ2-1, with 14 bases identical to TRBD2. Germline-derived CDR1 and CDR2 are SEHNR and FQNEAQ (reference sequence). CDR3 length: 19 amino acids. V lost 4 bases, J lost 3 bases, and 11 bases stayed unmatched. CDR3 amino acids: CASSSPGLAGEGNYNEQFF. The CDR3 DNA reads TGTGCCAGCAGCTCTCCGGGACTAGCGGGAGAGGGAAACTACAATGAGCAGTTCTTC.

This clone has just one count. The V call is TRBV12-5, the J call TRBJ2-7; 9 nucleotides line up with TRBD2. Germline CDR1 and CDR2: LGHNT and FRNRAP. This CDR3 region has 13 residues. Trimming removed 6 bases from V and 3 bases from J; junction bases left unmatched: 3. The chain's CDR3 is CASGTTSGYEQYF. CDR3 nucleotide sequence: TGTGCTAGTGGGACGACTAGCGGCTACGAGCAGTACTTC.

In DNA, the CDR3 is TGTGCCACCAGCAGTGTACGTTCGACGGGACAGGGAGCTGGCTACACCTTC. Protein sequence: CATSSVRSTGQGAGYTF. This rearrangement joins TRBV15 to TRBJ1-2, with 9 nucleotides matching TRBD1. Germline assignment: CDR1 LNHNV and CDR2 YYDKDF (reference sequence). The CDR3 is 17 amino acids. J lost 7 bases, V lost 3 bases, and 15 bases had no gene match.

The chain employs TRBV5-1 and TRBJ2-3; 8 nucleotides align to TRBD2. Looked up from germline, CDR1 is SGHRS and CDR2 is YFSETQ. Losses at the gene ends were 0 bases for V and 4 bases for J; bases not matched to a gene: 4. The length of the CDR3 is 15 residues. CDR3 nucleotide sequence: TGCGCCAGCAGCTTGGCTGCGGGAGGACCAGATACGCAGTATTTT. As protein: CASSLAAGGPDTQYF.

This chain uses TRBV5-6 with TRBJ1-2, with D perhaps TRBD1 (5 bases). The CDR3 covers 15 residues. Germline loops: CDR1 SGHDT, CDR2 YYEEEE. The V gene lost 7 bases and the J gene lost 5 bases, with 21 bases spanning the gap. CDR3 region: CASRFGATAGYGYTF. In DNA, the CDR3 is TGTGCCAGCCGTTTCGGGGCTACAGCCGGGTATGGCTACACCTTC.

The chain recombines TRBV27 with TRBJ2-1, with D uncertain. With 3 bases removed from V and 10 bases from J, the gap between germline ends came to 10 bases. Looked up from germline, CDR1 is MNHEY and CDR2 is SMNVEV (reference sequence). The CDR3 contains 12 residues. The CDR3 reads CASSFRLGEQFF. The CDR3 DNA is TGTGCCAGCAGTTTTAGGCTCGGGGAGCAGTTCTTC.

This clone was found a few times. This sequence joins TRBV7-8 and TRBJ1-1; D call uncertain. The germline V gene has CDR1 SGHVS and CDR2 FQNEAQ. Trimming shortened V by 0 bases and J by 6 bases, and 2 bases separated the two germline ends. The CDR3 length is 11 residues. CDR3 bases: TGTGCCAGCAGCTTAGCTGCTGAAGCTTTCTTT. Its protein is CASSLAAEAFF.

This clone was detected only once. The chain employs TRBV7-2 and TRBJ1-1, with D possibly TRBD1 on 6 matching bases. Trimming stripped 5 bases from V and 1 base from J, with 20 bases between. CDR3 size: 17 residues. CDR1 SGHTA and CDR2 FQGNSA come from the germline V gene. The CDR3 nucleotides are TGTGCCAGCAGCCCGAACCCCCGGGGGCGCGGGAACACTGAAGCTTTCTTT. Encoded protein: CASSPNPRGRGNTEAFF.

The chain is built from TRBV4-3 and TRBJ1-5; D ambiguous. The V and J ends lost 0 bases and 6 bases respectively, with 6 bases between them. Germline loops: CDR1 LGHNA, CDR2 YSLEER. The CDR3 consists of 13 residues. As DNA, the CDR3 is TGCGCCAGCAGCCAAGACTTCCGTCAGCCCCAGCATTTT. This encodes CASSQDFRQPQHF.

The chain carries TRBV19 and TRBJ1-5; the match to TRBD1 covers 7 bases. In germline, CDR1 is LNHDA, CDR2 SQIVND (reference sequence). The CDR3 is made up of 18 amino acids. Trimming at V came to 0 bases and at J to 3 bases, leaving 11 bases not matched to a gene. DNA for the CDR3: TGTGCCAGTAGTATAGAAGCTAGGAGACAGGGTTACAATCAGCCCCAGCATTTT. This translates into CASSIEARRQGYNQPQHF.

The CDR3, as DNA: TGTGCCAGCCGTTGGGACAGGGGGAACTACGAGCAGTACTTC. Its translation is CASRWDRGNYEQYF. The V and J genes are TRBV27 and TRBJ2-7; 11 bases fit TRBD1. The CDR3 has 14 residues. With 8 bases clipped from V and 3 bases from J, the junction kept 6 bases outside the gene matches. Germline loops: CDR1 MNHEY, CDR2 SMNVEV (reference sequence).

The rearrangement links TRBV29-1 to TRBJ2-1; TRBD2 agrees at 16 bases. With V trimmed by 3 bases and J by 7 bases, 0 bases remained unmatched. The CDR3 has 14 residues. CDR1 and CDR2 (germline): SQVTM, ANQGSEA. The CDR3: CSVEGLAGGNEQFF. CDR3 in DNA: TGCAGCGTTGAGGGACTAGCGGGAGGGAATGAGCAGTTCTTC.

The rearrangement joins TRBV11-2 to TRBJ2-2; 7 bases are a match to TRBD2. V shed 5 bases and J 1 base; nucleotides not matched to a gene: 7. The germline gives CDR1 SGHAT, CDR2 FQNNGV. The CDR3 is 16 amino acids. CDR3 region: CASSKAGTKNTGELFF. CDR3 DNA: TGTGCCAGCAGCAAGGCCGGGACTAAGAACACCGGGGAGCTGTTTTTT.

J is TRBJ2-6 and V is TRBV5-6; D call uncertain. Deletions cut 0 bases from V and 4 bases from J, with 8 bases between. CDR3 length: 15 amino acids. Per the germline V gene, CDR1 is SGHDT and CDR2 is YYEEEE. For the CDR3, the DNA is TGTGCCAGCAGCTTGGGACTTCTCGGGGCCAACGTCCTGACTTTC. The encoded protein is CASSLGLLGANVLTF.

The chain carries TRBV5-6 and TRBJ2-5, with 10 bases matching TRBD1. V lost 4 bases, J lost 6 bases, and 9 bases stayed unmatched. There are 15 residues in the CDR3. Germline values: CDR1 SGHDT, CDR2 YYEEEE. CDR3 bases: TGTGCCAGCAGCCGACAGGGGGCGGGTTTGAAGACCCAGTACTTC. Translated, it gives CASSRQGAGLKTQYF.

The DNA for the CDR3 is TGTGCCAGCAGCTTAGAGGGCAGGTCCTATGGCTACACCTTC. Encoded protein: CASSLEGRSYGYTF. The chain combines TRBV7-8 with TRBJ1-2; no firm D call. The V gene lost 1 base and the J gene lost 4 bases, with 10 bases spanning the gap. The CDR3 has 14 residues. Per germline, CDR1 SGHVS and CDR2 FQNEAQ.

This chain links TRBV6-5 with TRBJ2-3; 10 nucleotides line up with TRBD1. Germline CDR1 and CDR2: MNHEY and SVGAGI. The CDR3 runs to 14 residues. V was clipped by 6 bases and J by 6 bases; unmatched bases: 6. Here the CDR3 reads CASSQRQGADTQYF. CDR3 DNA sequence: TGTGCCAGCAGCCAGCGACAGGGGGCGGATACGCAGTATTTT.

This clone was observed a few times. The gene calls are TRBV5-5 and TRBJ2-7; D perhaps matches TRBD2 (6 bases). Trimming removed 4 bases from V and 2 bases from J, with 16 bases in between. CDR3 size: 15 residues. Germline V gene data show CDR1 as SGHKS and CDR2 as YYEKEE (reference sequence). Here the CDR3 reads CASSQEASETYEQYF. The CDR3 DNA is TGTGCCAGCAGCCAAGAAGCTAGCGAAACCTACGAGCAGTACTTC.

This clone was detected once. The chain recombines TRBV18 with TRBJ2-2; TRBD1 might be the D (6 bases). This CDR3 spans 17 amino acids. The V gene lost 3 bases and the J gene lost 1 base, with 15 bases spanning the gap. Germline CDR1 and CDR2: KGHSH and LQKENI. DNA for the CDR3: TGTGCCAGCTCACCGCAACACGGGACATTGAACACCGGGGAGCTGTTTTTT. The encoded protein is CASSPQHGTLNTGELFF.

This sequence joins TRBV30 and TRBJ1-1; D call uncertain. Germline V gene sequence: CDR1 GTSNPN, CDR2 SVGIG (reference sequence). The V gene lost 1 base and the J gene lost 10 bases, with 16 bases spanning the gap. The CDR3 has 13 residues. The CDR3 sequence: CAWSGKAVRPAFF. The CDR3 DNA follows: TGTGCCTGGAGTGGAAAGGCAGTTAGGCCAGCTTTCTTT. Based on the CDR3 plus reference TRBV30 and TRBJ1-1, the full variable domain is SQTIHQWPATLVQPVGSPLSLECTVEGTSNPNLYWYRQAAGRGLQLLFYSVGIGQISSEVPQNLSASRPQDRQFILSSKKLLLSDSGFYLCAWSGKAVRPAFFGQGTRLTVV.